This TCR beta chain was captured in a study of cytomegalovirus exposure and HLA in healthy donors. Study outcomes and limitations: Other equally common chains were less clonally expanded than HLA-associated TCR beta chains, a later analysis showed.

Use of 60 Vbeta and 13 Jbeta primers characterized the PCR. Sequenced by immunoSEQ multiplex PCR; TCRdb stores in-frame clones only, minus some. The sample yields more than 140,000 clones, around 79% seen once. There are 16 residues in the CDR3. V lost 4 bases and J 4 bases, leaving 20 bases between the germline ends. CDR1 is SGHNT and CDR2 is YYREEE in the germline V gene (reference sequence). This clone was observed a few times. Antigen unknown. Sequencing was performed on PBMCs. The chain links TRBV5-4 to TRBJ1-2; D possibly corresponds to TRBD1 (6 bases). The sequence came from a man aged 25 to 45 in good health and CMV-seropositive. The CDR3 nucleotides are TGTGCCAGCAGCCTGTTCAGGGAAGAGGGGGTCTATGGCTACACCTTC. Translation: CASSLFREEGVYGYTF. Together with reference TRBV5-4 and TRBJ1-2, the CDR3 gives the full variable domain: ETGVTQSPTHLIKTRGQQVTLRCSSQSGHNTVSWYQQALGQGPQFIFQYYREEENGRGNFPPRFSGLQFPNYSSELNVNALELDDSALYLCASSLFREEGVYGYTFGSGTRLTVV.